This T cell receptor beta chain was sequenced in a study of STAT3 mutations in large granular lymphocyte leukemia. Study in general: Over half of T-LGLL patients had one or more immunosuppressive regimens. Notes on the study in general: Every T-LGLL patient had at least one immunodominant TCRbeta clonotype. In some patients, a small highly pathogenic clone possibly went undetected. In several patients, dominant TCR clone burden exceeded STAT3 mutant burden, suggesting STAT3 mutation arose secondarily.

Clones were sequenced by immunoSEQ multiplex PCR, and TCRdb holds only the in-frame ones, with some missing. The sample has around 26,000 clones, approximately 94% seen once. As for this clone: The target antigen is unknown.

After removal of 1 base from V and 2 bases from J, the junction contained 13 bases not matched to a gene. Germline CDR1 is MNHEY and CDR2 is SMNVEV (reference sequence). This CDR3 is built from 19 residues. The clonotype comes from a man aged 40-50 years with T-cell large granular lymphocyte leukemia. Some clones in this sample may be carry-over from other donors' samples. Sequencing used peripheral blood mononuclear cells. The chain has TRBV27 and TRBJ2-2; 7 bases line up with TRBD1. This chain's CDR3 is CASSLFAIPGQTNTGELFF. Here the CDR3 DNA reads TGTGCCAGCAGTTTATTCGCGATACCGGGACAGACTAACACCGGGGAGCTGTTTTTT.